The T cell receptor (beta chain) under discussion was sequenced for a study of T cells in Graves' hyperthyroidism and ophthalmopathy (dated by TCRdb to about 2019). The study in broad terms: Peripheral blood samples were taken at initial diagnosis, before any treatment was given. TCR V-J signatures able to tell the groups apart were searched for in a discovery cohort of 90 to 100 patients, of whom around 42 had Graves' ophthalmopathy and about 60 had stable Graves' hyperthyroidism. Whether ophthalmopathy could be predicted prospectively was tested in an independent validation cohort made up of approximately 19 hyperthyroidism patients plus 17 patients who later progressed to ophthalmopathy. The 95 to 100 discovery patients were randomly divided into training and test sets at a 7:3 ratio. In addition, the study compared T-cell repertoires in thyroid tissue and in blood from roughly six Graves' hyperthyroidism patients. After sampling, hyperthyroidism patients received methimazole starting at 30 mg daily, and ophthalmopathy patients received high-dose intravenous methylprednisolone. The paper describes TCR Vbeta CDR3 sequencing of some 130 peripheral blood samples, made up of approximately 40 ophthalmopathy patients, around 78 hyperthyroidism patients and around 17 progressor patients. Study-level results and caveats: Sample size was not statistically predetermined, and investigators were not blinded to group allocation. In validation, the model predicted progression to ophthalmopathy a median of about 5.9 months before onset, with approximately 68% sensitivity and 72.22% specificity. Most expanded thyroid clonotypes (frequency above 0.001) were also detected in blood, a finding suggesting that blood repertoires may reflect thyroid immune responses. Ophthalmopathy was separated from stable hyperthyroidism by a 13 V-J signature model, with over 85% sensitivity and about 81% specificity obtained in cross-validation and 80%/75% obtained in testing.

This clonotype appeared many times. Its binding antigen is unknown. One base away there is no much larger clone; base qualities are not given. Moderately to severely active disease, a Clinical Activity Score of at least 3, a NOSPECS grade of at least 4, and a duration under 3 months were present in ophthalmopathy patients. Exclusion was applied to patients with uncontrolled infections, other autoimmune diseases, pregnancy or lactation. Diagnoses relied on clinical symptoms, serum thyroxine and TRAb, thyroid ultrasound and orbital computed tomography. PBMCs were isolated from about 10 ml of fresh peripheral blood by Ficoll-Paque density gradient centrifugation. Total RNA was extracted using Trizol reagent, and RNA quality was assessed on an Agilent 2100 Bioanalyzer. Amplification of TCR beta CDR3 regions was carried out from RNA transcripts. For the first round of RT-PCR on the TCR CDR3, the HTBI primer set was used together with the Qiagen OneStep RT-PCR kit. Libraries were constructed in a second round of multiplex PCR, after which size selection and purification were performed. The libraries were sequenced on an Illumina HiSeq2000 using paired-end 100 bp reads. As for the original processing: SOAPnuke was used to process the raw data, with reads discarded if the reads contained adapters or uncalled bases, had a mean Phred below 15, or lacked an exact constant-primer or identifier match. High-quality paired reads were merged with COPE v1.2.5, and unique nucleotide sequences were defined as clonotypes. MiTCR v1.1 was used to align clonotypes to the IMGT TRBV, TRBD and TRBJ reference segments. Only V-J combinations with frequency above 0.0001, covering roughly 99% of repertoires, were analysed. The TCS score was defined as the ratio of F50 (clonal expansion) to E x V (chaos), calculated using BLOSUM62-based TCRdist between CDR3 peptides within each V-J. Welch's t-statistics and random forest reduced roughly 530 V-J features to fewer than 15, which were used in a naive Bayes classifier (R e1071). TCRdb reran the public reads through fastp at Q25 and MiXCR, keeping productive beta chains. Rows are unified per CDR3 protein, each entry keeping the most common DNA and genes. The V and J calls follow TCRdb's processing rather than the paper's. Counted in this sample were some 490,000 distinct CDR3 sequences; roughly 15% of them appeared once. Roughly 29% of the sample belongs to the ten largest clones.

CDR1 and CDR2 were assigned from the germline V gene as SNHLY and FYNNEI. V is reduced by 6 bases and J by 7 bases, leaving a spacing of 15 bases between them. Its CDR3 holds 14 amino acids, cysteine through phenylalanine. The DNA shown is the 42-base CDR3, in frame from base 1. The chain uses TRBV2 and TRBJ2-2; the D gene is perhaps TRBD1, from 6 matching bases. The sequenced sample consisted of blood. The sequence was collected from a woman in her twenties or thirties with Graves' ophthalmopathy. This receptor carries the CDR3 CASRLDRSGGELFF. The DNA is as follows: TGTGCCAGCAGACTCGACAGGTCCGGCGGGGAGCTGTTTTTT. With the portions outside the CDR3 filled from the reference TRBV2 and TRBJ2-2 genes, the complete variable region becomes EPEVTQTPSHQVTQMGQEVILRCVPISNHLYFYWYRQILGQKVEFLVSFYNNEISEKSEIFDDQFSVERPDGSNFTLKIRSTKLEDSAMYFCASRLDRSGGELFFGEGSRLTVL.